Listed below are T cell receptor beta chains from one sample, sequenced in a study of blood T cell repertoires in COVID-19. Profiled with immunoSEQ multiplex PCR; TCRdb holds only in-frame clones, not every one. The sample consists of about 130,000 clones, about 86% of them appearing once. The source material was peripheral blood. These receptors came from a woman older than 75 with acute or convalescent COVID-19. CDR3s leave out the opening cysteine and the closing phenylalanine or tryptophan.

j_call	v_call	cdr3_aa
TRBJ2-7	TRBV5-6	ASRMLASFPYEQY
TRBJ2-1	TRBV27	ASSLGRESEQF
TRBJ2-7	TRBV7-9	ASSLGNRVDYEQY
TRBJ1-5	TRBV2	ASRPFTGVNQPQH
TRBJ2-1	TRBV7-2	ASSLEWLAAYNEQF
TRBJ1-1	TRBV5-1	ASSWDRGAEAF
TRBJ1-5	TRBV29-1	SAGTGSDNQPQH
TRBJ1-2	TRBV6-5	ASCIRQLNYGYT
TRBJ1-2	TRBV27	ASSSLGGSNYGYT
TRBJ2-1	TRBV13	ASSTNLYNEQF
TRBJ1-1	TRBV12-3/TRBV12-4	ASTRGGETEAF
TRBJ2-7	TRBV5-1	ASTDGIISVYEQY
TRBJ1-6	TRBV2	ASSESRTGDNSPLH
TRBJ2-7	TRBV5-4	ASSGLAGSYEQY
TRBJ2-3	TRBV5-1	ASSLGTSDTQY
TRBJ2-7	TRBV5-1	ASSPRTGSSYEQY
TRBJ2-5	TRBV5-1	ASSLGTRGQWETQY
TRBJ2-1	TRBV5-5	ASSLVAGGPEQF
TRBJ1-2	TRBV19	ASMELGGTYGYT
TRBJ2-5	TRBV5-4	ASSSGLLETQY
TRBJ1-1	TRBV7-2	ASSLGGGGPLNTEAF
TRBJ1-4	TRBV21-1	ASTSAGGRSNEKLF
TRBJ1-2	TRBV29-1	SGGRDNYGYT
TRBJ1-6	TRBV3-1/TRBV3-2	ASSQGGGVAPLH
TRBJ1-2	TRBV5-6	ASSPTGGNYGYT
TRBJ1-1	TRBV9	ASSPRPGQATINPTEAF
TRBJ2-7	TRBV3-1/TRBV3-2	ASSQLPLETEQY
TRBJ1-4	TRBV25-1	ASSQGEELGKLF
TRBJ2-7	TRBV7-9	ASRPPTSQVTYEQY
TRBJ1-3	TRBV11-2	ASSLGGGSGNTIY